These T cell receptor beta chains were read from a single sample in a study of T cells after yellow fever vaccination. TCRdb itself ran the 5' RACE reads through MiXCR, one entry per CDR3 protein. This table holds hundreds of thousands of distinct CDR3 sequences, around an eighth found once. Sequencing used PBMCs, obtained on the day of the yellow fever booster vaccination. All receptors come from a man younger than 40 who received the YFV17D yellow fever vaccine. Both conserved end residues are part of each CDR3. D genes are given only for firm matches. Expanded clones are given a class, and other clones once, few, many or no size at all.

j_call v_call clone_size d_call cdr3_nt cdr3_aa
TRBJ2-7 TRBV27 NA TRBD2 TGTGCCAGCAGTTTAACAGCGGGACGATTCTCCTACGAGCAGTACTTC CASSLTAGRFSYEQYF
TRBJ2-2 TRBV7-2 few NA TGTGCCAGCAGCTTCCCCTCGGAGGGCCAAAACACCGGGGAGCTGTTTTTT CASSFPSEGQNTGELFF
TRBJ2-1 TRBV12-3/TRBV12-4 few NA TGTGCCAGCCGGCAGGGGGGGGGGGACAATGAGCAGTTCTTC CASRQGGGDNEQFF
TRBJ1-5 TRBV6-1 NA TRBD1 TGTGCCAGCCGCAGAGGGACAGGGGTCAATCAGCCCCAGCATTTT CASRRGTGVNQPQHF
TRBJ2-2 TRBV28 few TRBD1 TGTGCCAGCAGTTTATGGGACAGGGACACCGGGGAGCTGTTTTTT CASSLWDRDTGELFF
TRBJ1-6 TRBV19 NA TRBD1 TGTGCCAGTAGTCCCACAGGGGTACGATCACCCCTCCACTTT CASSPTGVRSPLHF
TRBJ2-2 TRBV12-3/TRBV12-4 NA NA TGTGCCAGCAGCTCGGGAGTACGGAACACCGGGGAGCTGTTTTTT CASSSGVRNTGELFF
TRBJ2-1 TRBV5-1 NA NA TGCGCCAGCAGCTTGGTTCCTAGCGACAATGAGCAGTTCTTC CASSLVPSDNEQFF
TRBJ2-1 TRBV23-1 NA NA TGCGCCAGCAGCCGGGAGAGAGGTGGCAATGAGCAGTTCTTC CASSRERGGNEQFF
TRBJ1-1 TRBV10-3 NA NA TGTGCCACCCAGTCCGGTTCCGACACTGAAGCTTTCTTT CATQSGSDTEAFF